Described below is a single TCR beta chain sequence and its context. Antigen specificity is unknown. Looked up from germline, CDR1 is KGHSH and CDR2 is LQKENI. The CDR3 is 13 amino acids. Trimming took 6 bases from V and 2 from J; bases not matched to a gene: 4. Primers for the PCR totalled 60 Vbeta and 13 Jbeta. The data were produced by immunoSEQ multiplex PCR, yet TCRdb's version contains in-frame clones alone and is incomplete. The sample yields around 130,000 clones, approximately 83% seen once. This sample is drawn from a study of cytomegalovirus exposure and HLA in healthy donors. Findings and limits, study-wide: Per a prior analysis, the majority of TCR beta V segments were productive roughly 90% or roughly 30% of the time. One variant, a missense change in DCLRE1C, was linked in a later analysis to TCR beta V- and J-gene trimming. Cytomegalovirus-associated status was assigned to 164 TCR beta chains.

J is TRBJ2-7 and V is TRBV18, with TRBD1 identical over 7 bases. This sequence was found in a girl aged 2 to 9 in good health and CMV-seronegative. Sequences were obtained from PBMCs. The CDR3 DNA is TGTGCCAGCTCTCTTGGGACAGCCTACGAGCAGTACTTC. Protein: CASSLGTAYEQYF.